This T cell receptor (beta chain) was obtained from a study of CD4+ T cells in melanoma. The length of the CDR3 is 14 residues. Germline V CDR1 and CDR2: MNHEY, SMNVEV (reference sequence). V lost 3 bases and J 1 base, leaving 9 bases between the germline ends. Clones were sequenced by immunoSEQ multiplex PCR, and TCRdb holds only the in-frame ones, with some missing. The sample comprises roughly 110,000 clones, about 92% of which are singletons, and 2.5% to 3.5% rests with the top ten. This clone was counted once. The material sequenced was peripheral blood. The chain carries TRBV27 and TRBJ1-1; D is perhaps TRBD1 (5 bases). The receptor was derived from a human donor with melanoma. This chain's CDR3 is CASSLPGRNTEAFF. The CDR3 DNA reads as TGTGCCAGCAGTTTGCCAGGGCGGAACACTGAAGCTTTCTTT.